The rows below give T cell receptor beta chains drawn from one sample of a study of T cells in Graves' hyperthyroidism and ophthalmopathy. TCRdb ran MiXCR on the multiplex PCR reads and lists one entry per CDR3 protein. The sample contains 250,000 to 350,000 distinct CDR3 sequences, about 17% of which appear only once. What was sequenced was blood. These receptors were collected from an older woman with Graves' ophthalmopathy. The CDR3 runs from the conserved cysteine through the conserved F or W. A D gene is named only where the DNA matches it firmly. Rows may omit the clone size; those that give it use once, few, many or a size class.

V: TRBV5-1; J: TRBJ1-1; D: .; size: .; CDR3: CASKTQTGRGNTEAFF; DNA: TGCGCCAGCAAAACGCAAACGGGCAGGGGGAACACTGAAGCTTTCTTT
V: TRBV20-1; J: TRBJ2-1; D: .; size: many; CDR3: CSAKDGRAKTYNEQFF; DNA: TGCAGTGCCAAAGATGGACGAGCTAAGACCTACAATGAGCAGTTCTTC
V: TRBV7-2; J: TRBJ2-7; D: TRBD2; size: many; CDR3: CASSHNPGTRLAEQYF; DNA: TGTGCCAGCAGCCACAACCCCGGGACTAGACTCGCCGAGCAGTACTTC
V: TRBV3-1; J: TRBJ1-2; D: .; size: few; CDR3: CASSQDMRGYTF; DNA: TGTGCCAGCAGCCAAGATATGCGGGGCTACACCTTC
V: TRBV12-3/TRBV12-4; J: TRBJ2-2; D: TRBD2; size: many; CDR3: CASRRPSGSTGELFF; DNA: TGTGCCAGCAGGCGGCCTAGCGGAAGCACCGGGGAGCTGTTTTTT
V: TRBV7-8; J: TRBJ2-7; D: .; size: few; CDR3: CAIAKRGTYYEQYF; DNA: TGTGCCATCGCCAAGCGCGGGACGTACTACGAGCAGTACTTC
V: TRBV3-1; J: TRBJ1-1; D: .; size: many; CDR3: CASSFPGTTEAFF; DNA: TGTGCCAGCAGCTTCCCAGGGACCACTGAAGCTTTCTTT
V: TRBV9; J: TRBJ1-4; D: .; size: .; CDR3: CASSVVMGEDEKLFF; DNA: TGTGCCAGCAGCGTAGTGATGGGGGAGGATGAAAAACTGTTTTTT
V: TRBV14; J: TRBJ1-4; D: TRBD1; size: .; CDR3: CASSGTGGPNEKLFF; DNA: TGTGCCAGCAGCGGGACAGGGGGCCCTAATGAAAAACTGTTTTTT
V: TRBV29-1; J: TRBJ2-3; D: .; size: many; CDR3: CSVEVSGGTDTQYF; DNA: TGCAGCGTTGAAGTTTCGGGGGGCACAGATACGCAGTATTTT
V: TRBV20-1; J: TRBJ2-3; D: TRBD2; size: many; CDR3: CSARGTSGTSDTQYF; DNA: TGCAGTGCTAGAGGGACTAGCGGGACCTCCGATACGCAGTATTTT
V: TRBV4-3; J: TRBJ1-1; D: TRBD1; size: many; CDR3: CASSQDPRGRNTEAFF; DNA: TGCGCCAGCAGCCAAGATCCCAGGGGGCGGAACACTGAAGCTTTCTTT
V: TRBV20-1; J: TRBJ2-5; D: TRBD2; size: .; CDR3: CSARAPPAGGKETQYF; DNA: TGCAGTGCTAGAGCCCCTCCTGCGGGAGGCAAAGAGACCCAGTACTTC
V: TRBV15; J: TRBJ2-1; D: .; size: .; CDR3: CATSRPRASIYNEQFF; DNA: TGTGCCACCAGCAGGCCGCGGGCGAGTATATACAATGAGCAGTTCTTC
V: TRBV5-1; J: TRBJ2-5; D: .; size: many; CDR3: CASSSFLQETQYF; DNA: TGCGCCAGCAGCTCATTCCTCCAAGAGACCCAGTACTTC
V: TRBV9; J: TRBJ1-2; D: TRBD1; size: .; CDR3: CASSVKDRDYGYTF; DNA: TGTGCCAGCAGCGTAAAGGACAGGGACTATGGCTACACCTTC
V: TRBV30; J: TRBJ2-1; D: TRBD2; size: .; CDR3: CAWSGLAKAYNEQFF; DNA: TGTGCCTGGAGCGGACTAGCGAAAGCCTACAATGAGCAGTTCTTC
V: TRBV6-6; J: TRBJ1-5; D: .; size: few; CDR3: CASSYQGLSNQPQHF; DNA: TGTGCCAGCAGTTACCAGGGGCTCAGCAATCAGCCCCAGCATTTT
V: TRBV29-1; J: TRBJ2-7; D: TRBD1; size: few; CDR3: CSVDSGTGMLKQYF; DNA: TGCAGCGTGGATTCCGGGACAGGTATGCTCAAGCAGTACTTC
V: TRBV12-3/TRBV12-4; J: TRBJ2-2; D: TRBD1; size: many; CDR3: CASISREGADTGELFF; DNA: TGTGCCAGCATCTCCCGCGAGGGGGCGGACACCGGGGAGCTGTTTTTT
V: TRBV3-1; J: TRBJ1-1; D: .; size: few; CDR3: CASSQWANTEAFF; DNA: TGTGCCAGCAGCCAATGGGCGAACACTGAAGCTTTCTTT